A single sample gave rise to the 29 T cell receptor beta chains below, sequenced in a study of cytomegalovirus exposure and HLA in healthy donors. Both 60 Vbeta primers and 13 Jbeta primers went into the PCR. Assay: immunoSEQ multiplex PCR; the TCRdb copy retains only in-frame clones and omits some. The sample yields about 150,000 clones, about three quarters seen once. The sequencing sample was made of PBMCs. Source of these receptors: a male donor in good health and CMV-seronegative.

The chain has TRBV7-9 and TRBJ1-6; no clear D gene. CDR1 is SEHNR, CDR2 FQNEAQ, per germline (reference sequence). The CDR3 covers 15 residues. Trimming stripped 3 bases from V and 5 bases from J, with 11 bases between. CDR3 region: CASSFGGYDNSPLHF. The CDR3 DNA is TGTGCCAGCAGCTTCGGAGGTTACGATAATTCACCCCTCCACTTT.

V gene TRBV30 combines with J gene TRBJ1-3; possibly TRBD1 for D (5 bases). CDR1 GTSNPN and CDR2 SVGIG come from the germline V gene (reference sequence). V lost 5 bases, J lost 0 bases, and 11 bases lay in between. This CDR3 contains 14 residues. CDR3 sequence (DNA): TGTGCCTGGGGGTGGACAAGCTCTGGAAACACCATATATTTT. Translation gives CAWGWTSSGNTIYF. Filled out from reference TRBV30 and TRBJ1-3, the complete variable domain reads SQTIHQWPATLVQPVGSPLSLECTVEGTSNPNLYWYRQAAGRGLQLLFYSVGIGQISSEVPQNLSASRPQDRQFILSSKKLLLSDSGFYLCAWGWTSSGNTIYFGEGSWLTVV.

CDR3 protein: CASSPTGYQETQYF. CDR3 in DNA: TGTGCCAGTAGCCCTACAGGGTACCAAGAGACCCAGTACTTC. V gene TRBV19 combines with J gene TRBJ2-5; D may be TRBD1 (6 bases). Trimming took 6 bases from V and 0 from J, leaving 11 bases between them. The CDR3 is 14 residues long. Germline assignment: CDR1 LNHDA and CDR2 SQIVND (reference sequence).

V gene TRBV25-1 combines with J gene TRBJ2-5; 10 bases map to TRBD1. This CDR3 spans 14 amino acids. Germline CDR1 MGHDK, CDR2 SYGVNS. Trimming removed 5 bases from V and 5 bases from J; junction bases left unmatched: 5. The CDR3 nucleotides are TGTGCCAGCAGTTTGACAGGGGGCGTGGAGACCCAGTACTTC. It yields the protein CASSLTGGVETQYF.

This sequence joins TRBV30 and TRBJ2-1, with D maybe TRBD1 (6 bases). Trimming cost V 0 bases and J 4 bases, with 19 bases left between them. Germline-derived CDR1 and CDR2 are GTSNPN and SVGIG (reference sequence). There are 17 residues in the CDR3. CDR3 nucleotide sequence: TGTGCCTGGAGTGTAAGTATTTATGGACAGAGGTACAATGAGCAGTTCTTC. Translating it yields CAWSVSIYGQRYNEQFF.

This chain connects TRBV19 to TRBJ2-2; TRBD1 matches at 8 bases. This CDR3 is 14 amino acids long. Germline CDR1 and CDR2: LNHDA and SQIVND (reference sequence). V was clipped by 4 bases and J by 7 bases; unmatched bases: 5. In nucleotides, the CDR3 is TGTGCCAGTAGTACGGACAGGGCAATCGGGGAGCTGTTTTTT. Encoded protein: CASSTDRAIGELFF.

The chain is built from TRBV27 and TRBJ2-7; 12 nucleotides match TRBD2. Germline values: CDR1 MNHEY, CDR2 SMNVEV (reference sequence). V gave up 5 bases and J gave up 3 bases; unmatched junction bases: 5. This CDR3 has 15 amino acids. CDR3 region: CASSQLAGGGYEQYF. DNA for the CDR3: TGTGCCAGCAGTCAACTAGCGGGAGGAGGCTACGAGCAGTACTTC.

The DNA for the CDR3 is TGTGCCAGCAGCAAAGGAGGGCCAGGCACCGGGGAGCTGTTTTTT. This sequence encodes CASSKGGPGTGELFF. The gene calls are TRBV21-1 and TRBJ2-2; the table names TRBD2, a call not compared with the DNA. TRBV21-1 is listed as a pseudogene. This CDR3 region has 15 residues.

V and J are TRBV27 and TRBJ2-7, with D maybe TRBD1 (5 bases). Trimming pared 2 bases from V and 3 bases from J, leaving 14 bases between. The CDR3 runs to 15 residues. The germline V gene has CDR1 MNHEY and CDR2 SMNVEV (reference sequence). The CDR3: CASSLVREPRYEQYF. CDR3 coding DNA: TGTGCCAGCAGTTTAGTCAGGGAACCCCGCTACGAGCAGTACTTC.

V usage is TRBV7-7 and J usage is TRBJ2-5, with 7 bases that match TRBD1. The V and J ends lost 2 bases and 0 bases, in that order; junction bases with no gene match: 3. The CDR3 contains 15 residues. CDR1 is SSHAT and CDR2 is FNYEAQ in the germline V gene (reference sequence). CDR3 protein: CASSLRGPYQETQYF. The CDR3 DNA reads TGTGCCAGCAGCTTAAGGGGGCCCTACCAAGAGACCCAGTACTTC.

The CDR3 protein is CASLSRQGSSYEQYF. The CDR3, as DNA: TGTGCCAGCCTCAGCCGGCAGGGGAGCTCCTACGAGCAGTACTTC. The V call is TRBV6-1, the J call TRBJ2-7; D possibly corresponds to TRBD1 (6 bases). The CDR3 sequence is 15 residues long. Looked up from germline, CDR1 is MNHNS and CDR2 is SASEGT. Trimming stripped 8 bases from V and 0 bases from J, with 17 bases between.

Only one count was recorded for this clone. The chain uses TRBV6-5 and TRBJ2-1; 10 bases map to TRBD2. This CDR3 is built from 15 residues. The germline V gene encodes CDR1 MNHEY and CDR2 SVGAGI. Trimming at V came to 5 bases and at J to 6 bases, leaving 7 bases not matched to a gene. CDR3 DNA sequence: TGTGCCAGCAGTGCCGGGACTAGCGCCTTCAATGAGCAGTTCTTC. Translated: CASSAGTSAFNEQFF.

Here the CDR3 reads CASRQAQSSYNEQFF. In DNA, the CDR3 is TGTGCCAGCAGGCAAGCGCAGAGCTCCTACAATGAGCAGTTCTTC. The rearrangement uses TRBV6-5 and TRBJ2-1; D unclear. The CDR3 is made up of 15 amino acids. The germline gives CDR1 MNHEY, CDR2 SVGAGI. The V end lost 6 bases, the J end lost 0 bases, and 12 bases lay between the germline ends.

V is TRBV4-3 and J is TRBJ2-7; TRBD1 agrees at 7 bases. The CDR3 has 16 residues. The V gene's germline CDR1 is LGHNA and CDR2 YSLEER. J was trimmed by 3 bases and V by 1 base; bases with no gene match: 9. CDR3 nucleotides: TGCGCCAGCAGCCAAGGAGGGACAGAGGGATTCTACGAGCAGTACTTC. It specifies CASSQGGTEGFYEQYF.

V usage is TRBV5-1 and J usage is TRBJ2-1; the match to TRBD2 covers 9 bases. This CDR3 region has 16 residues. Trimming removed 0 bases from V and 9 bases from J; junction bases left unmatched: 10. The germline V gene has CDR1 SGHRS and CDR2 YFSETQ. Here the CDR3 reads CASSLAAGGGSGEQFF. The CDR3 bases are TGCGCCAGCAGCTTGGCCGCGGGGGGGGGTAGTGGTGAGCAGTTCTTC.

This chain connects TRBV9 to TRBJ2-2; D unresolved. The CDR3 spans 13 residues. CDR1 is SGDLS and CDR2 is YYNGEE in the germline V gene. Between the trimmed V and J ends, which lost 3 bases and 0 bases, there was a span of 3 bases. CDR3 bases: TGTGCCAGCAGCGCCTCGAACACCGGGGAGCTGTTTTTT. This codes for CASSASNTGELFF.

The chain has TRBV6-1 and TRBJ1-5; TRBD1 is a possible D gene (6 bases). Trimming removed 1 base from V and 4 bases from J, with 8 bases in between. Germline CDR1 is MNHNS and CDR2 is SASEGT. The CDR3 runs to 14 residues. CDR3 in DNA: TGTGCCAGCAGTGAAGGGACAGAGAATCAGCCCCAGCATTTT. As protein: CASSEGTENQPQHF.

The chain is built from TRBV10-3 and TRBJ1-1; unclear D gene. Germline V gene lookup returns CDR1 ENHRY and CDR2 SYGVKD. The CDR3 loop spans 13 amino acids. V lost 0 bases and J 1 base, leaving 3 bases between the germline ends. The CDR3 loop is CAISESWNTEAFF. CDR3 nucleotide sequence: TGTGCCATCAGTGAGTCCTGGAACACTGAAGCTTTCTTT.

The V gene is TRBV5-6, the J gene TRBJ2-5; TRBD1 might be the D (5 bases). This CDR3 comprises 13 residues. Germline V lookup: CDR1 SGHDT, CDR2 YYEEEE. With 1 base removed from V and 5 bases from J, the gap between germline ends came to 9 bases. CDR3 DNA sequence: TGTGCCAGCAGCTTGCAGGGTGAGGAGACCCAGTACTTC. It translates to CASSLQGEETQYF.

CDR3 sequence (DNA): TGCGCCAGCAGCCCCTACAGGGGGGGAAGGAACACTGAAGCTTTCTTT. Amino acids: CASSPYRGGRNTEAFF. V gene TRBV5-1 combines with J gene TRBJ1-1, with 8 bases that match TRBD1. Germline V gene sequence: CDR1 SGHRS, CDR2 YFSETQ. Unmatched junction bases numbered 9, after V lost 4 bases and J lost 1 base. This CDR3 has 16 residues.

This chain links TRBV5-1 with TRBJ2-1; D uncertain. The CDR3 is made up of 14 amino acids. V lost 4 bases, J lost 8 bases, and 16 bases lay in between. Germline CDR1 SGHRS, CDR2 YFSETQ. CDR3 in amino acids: CASSPGQANDEQFF. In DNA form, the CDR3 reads TGCGCCAGCAGCCCCGGTCAGGCAAACGATGAGCAGTTCTTC.

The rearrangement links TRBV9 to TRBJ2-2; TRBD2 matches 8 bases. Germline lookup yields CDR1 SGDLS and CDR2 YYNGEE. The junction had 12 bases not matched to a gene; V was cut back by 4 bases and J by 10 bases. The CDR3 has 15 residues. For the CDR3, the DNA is TGTGCCAGCAGCCCAACCGGGACTAGTGGTCCGGAGCTGTTTTTT. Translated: CASSPTGTSGPELFF.

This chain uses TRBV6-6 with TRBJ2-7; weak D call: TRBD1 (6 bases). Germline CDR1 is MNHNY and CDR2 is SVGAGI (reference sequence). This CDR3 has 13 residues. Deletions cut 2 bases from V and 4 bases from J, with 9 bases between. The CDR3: CASSYQTGYEQYF. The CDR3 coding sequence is TGTGCCAGCAGTTACCAAACAGGGTACGAGCAGTACTTC.

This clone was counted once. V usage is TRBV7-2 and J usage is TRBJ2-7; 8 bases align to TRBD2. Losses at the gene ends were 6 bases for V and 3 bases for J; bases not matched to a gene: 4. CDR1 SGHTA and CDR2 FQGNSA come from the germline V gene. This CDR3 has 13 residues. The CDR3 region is CASRREVHYEQYF. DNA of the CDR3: TGTGCCAGCAGGCGGGAGGTTCACTACGAGCAGTACTTC.

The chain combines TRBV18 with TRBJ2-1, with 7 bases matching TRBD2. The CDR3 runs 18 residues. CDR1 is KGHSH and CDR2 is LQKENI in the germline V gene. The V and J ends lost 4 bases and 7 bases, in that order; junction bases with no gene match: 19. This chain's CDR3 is CASSLTTARRETLNEQFF. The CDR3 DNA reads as TGTGCCAGCTCACTAACCACGGCCAGGCGGGAGACTTTGAATGAGCAGTTCTTC.

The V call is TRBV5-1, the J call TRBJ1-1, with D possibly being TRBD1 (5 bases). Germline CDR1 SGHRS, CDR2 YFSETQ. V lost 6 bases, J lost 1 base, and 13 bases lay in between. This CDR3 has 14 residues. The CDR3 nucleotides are TGCGCCAGCACCGCAGGGTCGGCGAACACTGAAGCTTTCTTT. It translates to CASTAGSANTEAFF.

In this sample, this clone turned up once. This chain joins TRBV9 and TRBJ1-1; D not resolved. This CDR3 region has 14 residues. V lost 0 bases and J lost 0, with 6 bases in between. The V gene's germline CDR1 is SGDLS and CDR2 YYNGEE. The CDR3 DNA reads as TGTGCCAGCAGCGTAGAAAGCTTGAACACTGAAGCTTTCTTT. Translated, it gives CASSVESLNTEAFF.

The CDR3 nucleotides read TGTGCCAGCAGTGACTTCGGACAGGCAAAAGAGACCCAGTACTTC. As protein: CASSDFGQAKETQYF. This chain links TRBV25-1 with TRBJ2-5, with 7 bases identical to TRBD1. Germline CDR1 is MGHDK and CDR2 is SYGVNS. With 3 bases clipped from V and 3 bases from J, the junction kept 7 bases outside the gene matches. The CDR3 extends over 15 amino acids. The full variable domain, completed using reference TRBV25-1 and TRBJ2-5, is EADIYQTPRYLVIGTGKKITLECSQTMGHDKMYWYQQDPGMELHLIHYSYGVNSTEKGDLSSESTVSRIRTEHFPLTLESARPSHTSQYLCASSDFGQAKETQYFGPGTRLLVL.

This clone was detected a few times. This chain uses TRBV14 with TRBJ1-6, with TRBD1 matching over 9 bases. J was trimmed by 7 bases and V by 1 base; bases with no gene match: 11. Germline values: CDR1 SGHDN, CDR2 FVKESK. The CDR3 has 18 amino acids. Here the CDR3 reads CASSQVTGGAAGNSPLHF. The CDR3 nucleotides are TGTGCCAGCAGCCAAGTTACAGGGGGCGCGGCTGGGAATTCACCCCTCCACTTT.